This record looks at one T cell receptor (beta chain) sequence and its context. The antigen is undetermined. The repertoire was sequenced with immunoSEQ multiplex PCR; TCRdb's copy has only in-frame clones and lacks some. Of more than 60,000 clones listed, around 98% are singletons. This entry belongs to a study of Tregs in tolerant kidney transplant recipients. Unstimulated regulatory T cells (CD4+CD25+CD127-), CD4+CD25- non-regulatory cells, CD4 and CD8 cells were FACS-sorted from thawed PBMCs. Study-wide results and limits: Nucleotide sequences could not be compared across some patients' samples due to primer changes. The most relevant donor-specific Treg TCRbeta repertoire apparently came from expansion with activated donor B cells. Few patients were studied, so findings need validation in larger groups.

The clonotype originates from a human donor who received a combined kidney and bone marrow transplant. The material sequenced was CD4+ T cells from blood, taken before the transplant.

The CDR3 DNA reads as TGTGCCAGCAGCTTAATCGGACAGACCTATGGCTACACCTTC. Translated, it gives CASSLIGQTYGYTF. The rearrangement joins TRBV5-4 to TRBJ1-2, with a weak D call TRBD1 (6 bases). The ends were cut back, 2 bases at V and 4 bases at J, with 12 bases in the middle. The CDR3 consists of 14 residues. Germline CDR1 SGHNT, CDR2 YYREEE (reference sequence).